This T cell receptor (beta chain) was recorded in a study of beta chain features in type 1 diabetes. Every isolated RNA sample was fully reverse transcribed, so sequencing captured expressed TCRB transcripts. It was found that naive, central memory and regulatory T cell samples averaged roughly 3.6 million reads. TCRdb keeps only in-frame clones here, not all; method: immunoSEQ multiplex PCR. The sample records 150,000 to 200,000 clones, about 12% being singletons. In regard to this clone: Its cognate antigen is unknown.

Findings and caveats of the study: Patients with Type 1 diabetes showed moderately but significantly shorter TCRB CDR3s in all four CD4+ subsets.

With 3 bases removed from V and 0 bases from J, the gap between germline ends came to 14 bases. CDR1 SGHVS and CDR2 FQNEAQ come from the germline V gene. The CDR3 is 16 amino acids. The receptor was derived from a woman younger than 30 in good health. The chain links TRBV7-8 to TRBJ1-1; D ambiguous. The material sequenced was central memory CD4+ T cells from blood. This chain's CDR3 is CASSFQTGGLNTEAFF. CDR3 in DNA: TGTGCCAGCAGCTTTCAAACTGGAGGATTGAACACTGAAGCTTTCTTT. Filled out from reference TRBV7-8 and TRBJ1-1, the complete variable domain reads GAGVSQSPRYKVAKRGQDVALRCDPISGHVSLFWYQQALGQGPEFLTYFQNEAQLDKSGLPSDRFFAERPEGSVSTLKIQRTQQEDSAVYLCASSFQTGGLNTEAFFGQGTRLTVV.